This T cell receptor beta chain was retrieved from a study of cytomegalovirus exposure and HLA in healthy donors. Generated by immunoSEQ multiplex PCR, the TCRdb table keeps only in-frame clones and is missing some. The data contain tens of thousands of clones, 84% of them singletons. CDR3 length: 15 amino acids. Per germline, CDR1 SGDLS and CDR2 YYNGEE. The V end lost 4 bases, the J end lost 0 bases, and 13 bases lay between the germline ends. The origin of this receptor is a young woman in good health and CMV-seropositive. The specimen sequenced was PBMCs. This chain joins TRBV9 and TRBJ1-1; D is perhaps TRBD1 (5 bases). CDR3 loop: CASSTSGGVNTEAFF. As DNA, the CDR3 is TGTGCCAGCAGCACCAGCGGGGGGGTGAACACTGAAGCTTTCTTT.